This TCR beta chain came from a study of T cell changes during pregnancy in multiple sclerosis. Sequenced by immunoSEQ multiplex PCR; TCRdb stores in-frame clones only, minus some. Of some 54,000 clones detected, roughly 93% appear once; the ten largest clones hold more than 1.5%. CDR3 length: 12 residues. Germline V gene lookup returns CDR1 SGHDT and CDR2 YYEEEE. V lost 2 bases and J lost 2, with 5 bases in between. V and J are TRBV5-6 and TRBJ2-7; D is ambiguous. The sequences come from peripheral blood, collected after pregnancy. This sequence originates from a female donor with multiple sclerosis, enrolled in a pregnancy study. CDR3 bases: TGTGCCAGCAGCTTTCAAACCTACGAGCAGTACTTC. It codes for CASSFQTYEQYF.